This T cell receptor (beta chain) was retrieved from a study of human T cells and chemical hapten exposure. General study results and limits: Healthy individuals' immune responses may differ from those of donors, who had alopecia.

A single record per CDR3 protein comes from TCRdb applying MiXCR to the RACE reads. The table records tens of thousands of distinct CDR3 sequences, 5.5% to 7.5% of them present only once. The CDR3 runs 17 residues. V was cut by 0 bases and J by 5 bases, with 20 bases left in between. CDR1 is LGHDT and CDR2 is YNNKEL in the germline V gene (reference sequence). This clonotype was detected many times. What it binds is unknown. The sample's time point: pre-sensitization, week 0. Treatment specified: therapeutic diphenylcyclopropenone sensitization with weekly scalp DPC. In every case, blood was obtained before the patch test was applied. The study enrolled 18 to 70-year-old alopecia patients suitable for DPC.

This sequence was found in a woman under 40 with alopecia areata. Some clones in this sample may be carry-over from other donors' samples. Material: whole blood, obtained in connection with sensitization to the hapten diphenylcyclopropenone (DPC). The V and J genes are TRBV3-1 and TRBJ2-7; D is ambiguous. The CDR3 here is CASSQDRTATRTNEQYF. CDR3 nucleotide sequence: TGTGCCAGCAGCCAAGATCGTACAGCTACACGAACTAACGAGCAGTACTTC.